These T cell receptor beta chains were read from a single sample in a study of cytomegalovirus exposure and HLA in healthy donors. Here immunoSEQ multiplex PCR was the method, and the copy in TCRdb shows in-frame clones only, minus some. The sample includes about 49,000 clones, 94% seen only once; the top ten take approximately 7.8%. Sequenced input: PBMCs. The receptors here all came from a woman under 30 in good health and CMV-seropositive. The CDR3 runs from the conserved cysteine through the conserved F or W. D genes are given only for firm matches. Only part of the rows carry a size: once, few, many, or a class if the clone is expanded.

j_call d_call clone_size v_call cdr3_nt cdr3_aa
TRBJ1-5 TRBD1 . TRBV7-6 TGTGCCAGCAGCGGGACAGCAAATCAGCCCCAGCATTTT CASSGTANQPQHF
TRBJ2-3 TRBD2 . TRBV28 TGTGCCAGCAGTCCGCGGACTAGGACAGATACGCAGTATTTT CASSPRTRTDTQYF
TRBJ1-2 . once TRBV2 TGTGCCAGCAGTGGGCAGGGAATCTATGGCTACACCTTC CASSGQGIYGYTF
TRBJ2-7 . . TRBV11-2 TGTGCCAGCAGCTTAGTCGGGAGTGGCGAGCAGTACTTC CASSLVGSGEQYF
TRBJ2-2 . . TRBV7-2 TGTGCCAGCAGCTTCCCAGGGGCGACCGGGGAGCTGTTTTTT CASSFPGATGELFF
TRBJ2-3 . . TRBV6-4 TGTGCCAGCAGTGACGGGCCCCTCGTGACCACAGATACGCAGTATTTT CASSDGPLVTTDTQYF
TRBJ1-1 TRBD1 . TRBV27 TGTGCCAGCAGCTCAGGGGGGAACACTGAAGCTTTCTTT CASSSGGNTEAFF
TRBJ2-7 . once TRBV4-3 TGCGCCAGCAGCCAAGATAGCGGCCCCTCCTACGAGCAGTACTTC CASSQDSGPSYEQYF
TRBJ2-7 . . TRBV5-1 TGCGCCAGCAGCGCTGGGTCAGGGGTCGGAACCTACGAGCAGTACTTC CASSAGSGVGTYEQYF
TRBJ1-2 . . TRBV5-5 TGTGCCAGCAGCATAACGAGGAGTGGCTACACCTTC CASSITRSGYTF
TRBJ1-6 . few TRBV28 TGTGCCAGCAATCCGCAGGGGCTCACCTATAATTCACCCCTCCACTTT CASNPQGLTYNSPLHF
TRBJ1-2 . once TRBV29-1 TGCAGCGGACAGGCCAACTATGGCTACACCTTC CSGQANYGYTF
TRBJ2-7 TRBD2 . TRBV7-2 TGTGCCAGCAGCTTCCGGCTAGCGGGAGGTTCAGGAGACGAGCAGTACTTC CASSFRLAGGSGDEQYF
TRBJ2-7 TRBD1 . TRBV28 TGTGCCAGCAGGGCTCCGGGACAGGTCCTCCCCCTAGAGCAGTACTTC CASRAPGQVLPLEQYF
TRBJ2-4 TRBD1 . TRBV15 TGTGCCACCAGCAGCCTAAGACAGGGCTACTTTAAAAACATTCAGTACTTC CATSSLRQGYFKNIQYF
TRBJ2-1 TRBD2 . TRBV6-6 TGTGCCAGCAGTTACTCCGCCGCCCTCGGACTAGATGGGCAGTTCTTC CASSYSAALGLDGQFF
TRBJ2-3 . once TRBV28 TGTGCCAGCAGTCCTCGAGCCTTTAGCACAGATACGCAGTATTTT CASSPRAFSTDTQYF
TRBJ2-1 . . TRBV4-1 TGCGCCAGCAATTTAGCGCAAGCTTCGTCCTACAATGAGCAGTTCTTC CASNLAQASSYNEQFF
TRBJ1-5 . . TRBV6-6 TGTGCCAGCAGTTACCGTGAGGGCAGCAATCAGCCCCAGCATTTT CASSYREGSNQPQHF
TRBJ1-2 TRBD1 . TRBV28 TGTGCCAGCAGTACCACAGGGGGCGGGGGCTACACCTTC CASSTTGGGGYTF
TRBJ1-1 . . TRBV30 TGTGCCTGGAGTGTGGGACTTCGGAACACTGAAGCTTTCTTT CAWSVGLRNTEAFF
TRBJ2-7 . . TRBV28 TGTGCCAGCACCCGTGGGGGGAGCCCCTACGAGCAGTACTTC CASTRGGSPYEQYF
TRBJ1-1 . once TRBV4-3 TGCGCCAGCAGCCGCCGACAGGTAGTGAACACTGAAGCTTTCTTT CASSRRQVVNTEAFF
TRBJ2-5 TRBD1 . TRBV9 TGTGCCAGCAGCGTAGAAGGGACAGGGGGCGGAGAGACCCAGTACTTC CASSVEGTGGGETQYF
TRBJ2-5 TRBD2 . TRBV4-3 TGCGCCAGCAGCCAGGCTAGCGGGAGTCAGGAGACCCAGTACTTC CASSQASGSQETQYF
TRBJ2-1 . . TRBV19 TGTGCCAGTAGTTACCTAGACTCCTACAATGAGCAGTTCTTC CASSYLDSYNEQFF
TRBJ1-1 . . TRBV5-1 TGCGCCAGCAGCCAAGGGGTTTACACTGAAGCTTTCTTT CASSQGVYTEAFF
TRBJ2-5 . . TRBV27 TGTGCCAGCATCTTGGAACTAGCCTACCAAGAGACCCAGTACTTC CASILELAYQETQYF
TRBJ1-5 . . TRBV28 TGTGCCAGCAGTTTATCCCAAAGGGTGGAAGGCCGGGGGAATCAGCCCCAGCATTTT CASSLSQRVEGRGNQPQHF